This T cell receptor beta chain was profiled in a study of cytomegalovirus exposure and HLA in healthy donors. Study-level points and caveats: Cytomegalovirus association was assigned to more than 150 TCR beta chains. According to a later analysis, TCR clusters from the first cohort tended to co-occur in the 100 to 150 validation repertoires. With high specificity and sensitivity, the classifier reportedly diagnosed cytomegalovirus status.

Method: immunoSEQ multiplex PCR; TCRdb's copy keeps in-frame clones and lacks some. The data show under 250,000 clones, around nine tenths seen once. V was cut by 4 bases and J by 5 bases, with 11 bases left in between. Germline CDR1 is GTSNPN and CDR2 is SVGIG (reference sequence). The CDR3 runs 13 residues. This clone came up once. The target antigen is unknown. Specimen: PBMCs. This sequence originates from a young woman in good health and CMV-seropositive. V and J are TRBV30 and TRBJ1-4; TRBD1 might be the D (5 bases). The CDR3 region is CAWNRQGNEKLFF. Written as DNA, the CDR3 is TGTGCCTGGAATCGCCAGGGAAATGAAAAACTGTTTTTT. The full variable domain, in which reference TRBV30 and TRBJ1-4 provide the parts outside the CDR3, is SQTIHQWPATLVQPVGSPLSLECTVEGTSNPNLYWYRQAAGRGLQLLFYSVGIGQISSEVPQNLSASRPQDRQFILSSKKLLLSDSGFYLCAWNRQGNEKLFFGSGTQLSVL.